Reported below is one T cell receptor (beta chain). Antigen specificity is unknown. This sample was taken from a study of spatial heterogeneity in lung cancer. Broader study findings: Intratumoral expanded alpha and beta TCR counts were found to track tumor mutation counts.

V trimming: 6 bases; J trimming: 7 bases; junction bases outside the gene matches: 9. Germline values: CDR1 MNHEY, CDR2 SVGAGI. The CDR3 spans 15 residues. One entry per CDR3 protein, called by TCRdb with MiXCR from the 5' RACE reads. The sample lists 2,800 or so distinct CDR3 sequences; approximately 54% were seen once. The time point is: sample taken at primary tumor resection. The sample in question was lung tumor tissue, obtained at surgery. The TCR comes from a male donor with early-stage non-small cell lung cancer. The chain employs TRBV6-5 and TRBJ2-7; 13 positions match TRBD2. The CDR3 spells CASSRLAGGWREQYF. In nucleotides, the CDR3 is TGTGCCAGCAGCAGACTAGCGGGGGGCTGGAGGGAGCAGTACTTC.